This paragraph covers one TCR beta chain sequence. Its target is not known. The record originates from a study of shared clonotypes between healthy human individuals. Repertoires were generated with immunoSEQ multiplex PCR, while TCRdb's copy carries only in-frame clones and drops some. The table includes around 600,000 clones, 98% detected once. Notes on the study in general: Only blood samples were collected, and tissue repertoires likely differ. Among a handful of donors, approximately 5% of naive CD4 clonotypes were found in common.

The germline CDR1 and CDR2 sequences are SQVTM and ANQGSEA. Trimming removed 7 bases from V and 6 bases from J; junction bases left unmatched: 6. There are 12 residues in the CDR3. Positively selected for CCR7, the CD45RO-negative cells used as naive CD8 cells excluded terminally differentiated effector memory CD45RA+ cells. The specimen sequenced was naive CD8+ T cells sorted from blood. The clonotype was recovered from a man between 25 and 39 years old in good health. The chain couples TRBV29-1 to TRBJ2-1; 7 bases match TRBD2. The CDR3 reads CSGRGLGNEQFF. CDR3 DNA sequence: TGCAGCGGAAGAGGACTAGGCAATGAGCAGTTCTTC.